Detailed here is one T cell receptor (beta chain). Germline CDR1 KGHDR, CDR2 SFDVKD. V was pared by 0 bases and J by 3 bases, with 12 bases between. The CDR3 sequence is 16 residues long. Produced via immunoSEQ multiplex PCR; TCRdb's table is partial and in-frame only. The sample holds roughly 300,000 clones, around 89% seen once. The data were obtained in a study of Ad26.COV2.S vaccination and SARS-CoV-2 variants. Treatment of the sample: around 19 received Ad26.COV2.S at low or high dose, single or two shots; 5 received placebo; per-sample allocation not given. It was on day 63 after the first vaccine or placebo injection that samples were taken.

The sample here was peripheral blood, taken in a trial of Ad26.COV2.S vaccine versus placebo. J is TRBJ2-3 and V is TRBV24-1; D is possibly TRBD1 (5 bases). The receptor was isolated from a person aged 18-60 years who received the Ad26.COV2.S COVID-19 vaccine or a placebo. The CDR3 nucleotides read TGTGCCACCAGTGATTTGCGATATGACAGTACAGATACGCAGTATTTT. This gives the protein CATSDLRYDSTDTQYF.